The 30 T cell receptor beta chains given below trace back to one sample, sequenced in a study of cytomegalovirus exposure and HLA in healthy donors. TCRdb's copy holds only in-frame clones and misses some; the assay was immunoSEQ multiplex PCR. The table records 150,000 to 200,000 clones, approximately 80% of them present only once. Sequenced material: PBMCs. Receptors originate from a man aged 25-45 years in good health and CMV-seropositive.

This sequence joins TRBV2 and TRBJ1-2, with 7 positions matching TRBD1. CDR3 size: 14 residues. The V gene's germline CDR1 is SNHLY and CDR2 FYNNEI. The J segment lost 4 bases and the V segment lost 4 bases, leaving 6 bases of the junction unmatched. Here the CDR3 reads CASSGDSGSYGYTF. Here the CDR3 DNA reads TGTGCCAGCAGTGGGGACAGCGGAAGCTATGGCTACACCTTC.

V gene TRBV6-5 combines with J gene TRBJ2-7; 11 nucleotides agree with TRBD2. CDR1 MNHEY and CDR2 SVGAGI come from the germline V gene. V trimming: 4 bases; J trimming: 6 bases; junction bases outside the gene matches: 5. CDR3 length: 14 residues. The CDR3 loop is CASSSGLAVIEQYF. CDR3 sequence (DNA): TGTGCCAGCAGTTCGGGACTAGCGGTAATCGAGCAGTACTTC.

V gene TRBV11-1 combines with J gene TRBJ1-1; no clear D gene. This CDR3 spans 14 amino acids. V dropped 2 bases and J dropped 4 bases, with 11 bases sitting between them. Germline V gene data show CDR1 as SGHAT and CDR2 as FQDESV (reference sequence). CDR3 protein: CASSLLVGSTEAFF. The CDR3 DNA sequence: TGTGCCAGCAGCTTATTGGTGGGGAGCACTGAAGCTTTCTTT.

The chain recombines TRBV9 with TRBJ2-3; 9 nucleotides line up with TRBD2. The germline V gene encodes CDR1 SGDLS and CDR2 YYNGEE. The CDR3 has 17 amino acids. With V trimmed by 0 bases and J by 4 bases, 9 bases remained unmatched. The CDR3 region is CASSVAGASGAADTQYF. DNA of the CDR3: TGTGCCAGCAGCGTAGCTGGGGCTAGCGGGGCTGCAGATACGCAGTATTTT.

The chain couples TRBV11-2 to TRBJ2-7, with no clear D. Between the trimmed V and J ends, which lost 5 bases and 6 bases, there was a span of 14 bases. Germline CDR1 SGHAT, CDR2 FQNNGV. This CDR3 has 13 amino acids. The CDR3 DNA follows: TGTGCCAGCAGCCCGACCGTCCCGGGCGAGCAGTACTTC. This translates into CASSPTVPGEQYF.

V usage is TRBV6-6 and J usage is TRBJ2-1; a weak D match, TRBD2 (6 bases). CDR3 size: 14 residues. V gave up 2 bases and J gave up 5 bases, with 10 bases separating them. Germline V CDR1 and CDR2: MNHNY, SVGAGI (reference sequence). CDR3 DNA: TGTGCCAGCAGTTACGGTAGCGGACACAATGAGCAGTTCTTC. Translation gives CASSYGSGHNEQFF.

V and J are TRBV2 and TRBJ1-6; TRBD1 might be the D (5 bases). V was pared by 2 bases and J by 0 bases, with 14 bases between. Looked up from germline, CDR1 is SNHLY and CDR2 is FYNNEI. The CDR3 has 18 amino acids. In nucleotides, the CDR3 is TGTGCCAGCAGTGAATGGGGCCTTAAGAGCTCCTATAATTCACCCCTCCACTTT. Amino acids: CASSEWGLKSSYNSPLHF. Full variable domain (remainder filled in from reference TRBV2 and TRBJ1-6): EPEVTQTPSHQVTQMGQEVILRCVPISNHLYFYWYRQILGQKVEFLVSFYNNEISEKSEIFDDQFSVERPDGSNFTLKIRSTKLEDSAMYFCASSEWGLKSSYNSPLHFGNGTRLTVT.

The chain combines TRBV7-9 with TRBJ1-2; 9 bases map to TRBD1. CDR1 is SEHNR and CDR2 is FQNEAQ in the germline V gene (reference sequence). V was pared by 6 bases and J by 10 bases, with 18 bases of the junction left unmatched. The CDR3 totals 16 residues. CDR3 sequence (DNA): TGTGCCAGCAGTGACAGCGCCCCCGGACAGGGGAACGACTACACCTTC. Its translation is CASSDSAPGQGNDYTF.

This CDR3 reads CASSPPGPRGYGYTF. The CDR3 nucleotides read TGTGCCAGCAGTCCCCCGGGACCTAGGGGGTACGGCTACACCTTC. The chain employs TRBV28 and TRBJ1-2; the D gene is possibly TRBD1 (6 bases). The CDR3 totals 15 residues. With 5 bases removed from V and 8 bases from J, the gap between germline ends came to 21 bases. CDR1 MDHEN and CDR2 SYDVKM come from the germline V gene.

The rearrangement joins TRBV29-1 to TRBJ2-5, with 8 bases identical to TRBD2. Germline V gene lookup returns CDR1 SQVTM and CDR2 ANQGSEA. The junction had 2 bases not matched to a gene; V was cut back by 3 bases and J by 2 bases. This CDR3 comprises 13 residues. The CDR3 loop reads CSVDSGVQETQYF. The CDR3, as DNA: TGCAGCGTTGATAGCGGGGTACAAGAGACCCAGTACTTC.

For the CDR3, the DNA is TGTGCCAGCAGCTGGAATTTGGACAGGGGTAACGAGCAGTACTTC. Amino acids: CASSWNLDRGNEQYF. The chain recombines TRBV5-4 with TRBJ2-7; 9 nucleotides line up with TRBD1. Germline V lookup: CDR1 SGHNT, CDR2 YYREEE (reference sequence). CDR3 length: 15 amino acids. Losses at the gene ends were 3 bases for V and 5 bases for J; bases not matched to a gene: 9.

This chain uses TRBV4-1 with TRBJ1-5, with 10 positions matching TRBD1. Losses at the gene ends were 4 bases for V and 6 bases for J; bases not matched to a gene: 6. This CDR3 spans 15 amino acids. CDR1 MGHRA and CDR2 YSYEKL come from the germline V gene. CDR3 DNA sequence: TGCGCCAGCAGCCCCCGGGACAGGGGCGGTCAGCCCCAGCATTTT. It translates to CASSPRDRGGQPQHF.

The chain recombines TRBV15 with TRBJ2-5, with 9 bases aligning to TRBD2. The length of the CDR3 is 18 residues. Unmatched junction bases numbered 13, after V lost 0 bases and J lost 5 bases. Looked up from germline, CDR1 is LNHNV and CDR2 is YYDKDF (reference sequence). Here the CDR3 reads CATSREVGVAGERETQYF. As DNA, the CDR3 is TGTGCCACCAGCAGAGAAGTGGGGGTAGCGGGGGAAAGGGAGACCCAGTACTTC.

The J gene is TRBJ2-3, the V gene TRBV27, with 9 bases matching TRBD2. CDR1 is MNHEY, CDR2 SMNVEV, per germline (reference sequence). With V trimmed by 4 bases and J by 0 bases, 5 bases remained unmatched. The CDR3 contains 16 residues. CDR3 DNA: TGTGCCAGCAGTTCGGCGGGGGGGACTAGCACAGATACGCAGTATTTT. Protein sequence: CASSSAGGTSTDTQYF.

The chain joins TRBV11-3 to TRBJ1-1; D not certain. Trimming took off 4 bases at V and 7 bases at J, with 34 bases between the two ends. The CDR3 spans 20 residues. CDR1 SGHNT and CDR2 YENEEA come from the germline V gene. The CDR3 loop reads CASSYLFPLGWAVQVIEAFF. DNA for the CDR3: TGTGCCAGCAGCTACTTATTCCCTCTTGGATGGGCAGTCCAGGTTATTGAAGCTTTCTTT.

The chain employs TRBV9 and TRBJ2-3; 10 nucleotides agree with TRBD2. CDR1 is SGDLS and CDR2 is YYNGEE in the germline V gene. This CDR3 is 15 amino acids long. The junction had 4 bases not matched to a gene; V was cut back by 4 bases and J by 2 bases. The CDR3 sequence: CASSSGLADTDTQYF. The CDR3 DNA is TGTGCCAGCAGCAGTGGACTAGCGGACACAGATACGCAGTATTTT.

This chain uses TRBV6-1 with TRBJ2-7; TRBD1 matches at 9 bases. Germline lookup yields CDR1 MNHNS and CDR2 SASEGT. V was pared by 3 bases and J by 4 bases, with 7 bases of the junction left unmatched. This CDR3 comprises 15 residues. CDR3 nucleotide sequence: TGTGCCAGCAGTGAGGGGGAGGACAGGGGTTACGAGCAGTACTTC. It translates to CASSEGEDRGYEQYF.

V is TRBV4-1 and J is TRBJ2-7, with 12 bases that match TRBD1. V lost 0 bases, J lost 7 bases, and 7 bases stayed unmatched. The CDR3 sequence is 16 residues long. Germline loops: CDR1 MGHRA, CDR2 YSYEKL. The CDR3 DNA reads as TGCGCCAGCAGCCAAGATTTGGGACAGGGGGCAGGGGAGCAGTACTTC. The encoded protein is CASSQDLGQGAGEQYF.

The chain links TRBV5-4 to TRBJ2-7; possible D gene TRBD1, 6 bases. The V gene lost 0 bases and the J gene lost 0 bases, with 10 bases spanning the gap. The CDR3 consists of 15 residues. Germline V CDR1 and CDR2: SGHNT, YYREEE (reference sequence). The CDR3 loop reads CASSLGQVSSYEQYF. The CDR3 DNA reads TGTGCCAGCAGCTTGGGACAGGTTAGCTCCTACGAGCAGTACTTC.

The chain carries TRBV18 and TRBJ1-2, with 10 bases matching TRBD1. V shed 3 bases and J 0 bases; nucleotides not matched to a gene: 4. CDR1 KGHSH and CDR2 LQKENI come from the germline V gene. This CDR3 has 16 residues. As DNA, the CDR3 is TGTGCCAGCTCACCCGGGACAGGGGAATCTAACTATGGCTACACCTTC. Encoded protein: CASSPGTGESNYGYTF. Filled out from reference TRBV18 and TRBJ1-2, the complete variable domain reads NAGVMQNPRHLVRRRGQEARLRCSPMKGHSHVYWYRQLPEEGLKFMVYLQKENIIDESGMPKERFSAEFPKEGPSILRIQQVVRGDSAAYFCASSPGTGESNYGYTFGSGTRLTVV.

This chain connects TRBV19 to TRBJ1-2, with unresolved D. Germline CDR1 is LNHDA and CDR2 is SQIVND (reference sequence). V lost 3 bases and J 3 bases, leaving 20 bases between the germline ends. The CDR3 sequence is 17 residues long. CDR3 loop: CASSIILGNNGDYGYTF. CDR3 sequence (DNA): TGTGCCAGTAGTATCATCCTCGGGAATAATGGGGACTATGGCTACACCTTC.

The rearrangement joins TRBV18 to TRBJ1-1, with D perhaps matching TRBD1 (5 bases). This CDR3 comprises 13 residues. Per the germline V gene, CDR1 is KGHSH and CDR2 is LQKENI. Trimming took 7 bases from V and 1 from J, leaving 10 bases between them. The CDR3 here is CASYQGRNTEAFF. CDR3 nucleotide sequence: TGTGCCAGCTACCAGGGTAGGAACACTGAAGCTTTCTTT.

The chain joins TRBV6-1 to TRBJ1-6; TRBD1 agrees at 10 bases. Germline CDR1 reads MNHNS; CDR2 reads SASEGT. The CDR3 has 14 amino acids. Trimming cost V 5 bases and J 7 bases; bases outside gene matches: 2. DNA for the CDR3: TGTGCCAGCAGTTGGGACAGGGGAAATTCACCCCTCCACTTT. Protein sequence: CASSWDRGNSPLHF.

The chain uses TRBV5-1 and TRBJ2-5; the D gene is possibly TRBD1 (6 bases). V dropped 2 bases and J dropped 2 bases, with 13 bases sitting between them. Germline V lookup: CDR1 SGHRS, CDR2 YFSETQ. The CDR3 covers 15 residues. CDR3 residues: CASSFPGQGQETQYF. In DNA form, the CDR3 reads TGCGCCAGCAGCTTTCCCGGCCAGGGGCAAGAGACCCAGTACTTC.

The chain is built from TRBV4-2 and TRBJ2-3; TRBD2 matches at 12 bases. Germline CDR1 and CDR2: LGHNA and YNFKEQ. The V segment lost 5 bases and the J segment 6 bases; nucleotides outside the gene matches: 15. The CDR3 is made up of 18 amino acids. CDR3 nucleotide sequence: TGTGCCAGCAGCAGGGCTGGTACGCTAGCGGGGGGGATCGATACGCAGTATTTT. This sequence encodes CASSRAGTLAGGIDTQYF.

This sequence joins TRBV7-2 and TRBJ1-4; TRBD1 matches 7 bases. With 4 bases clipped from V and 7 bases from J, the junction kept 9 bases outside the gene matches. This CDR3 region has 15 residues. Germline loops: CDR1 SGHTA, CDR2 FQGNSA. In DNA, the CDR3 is TGTGCCAGCAGCTCAAAGACAGGGCAAGGTGAAAAACTGTTTTTT. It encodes CASSSKTGQGEKLFF.

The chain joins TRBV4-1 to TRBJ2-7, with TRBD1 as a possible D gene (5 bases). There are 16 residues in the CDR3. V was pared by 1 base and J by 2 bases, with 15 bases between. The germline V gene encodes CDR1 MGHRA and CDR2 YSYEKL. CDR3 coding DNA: TGCGCCAGCAGCCAAGCAAGTGGGGCGCCTACCTACGAGCAGTACTTC. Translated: CASSQASGAPTYEQYF.

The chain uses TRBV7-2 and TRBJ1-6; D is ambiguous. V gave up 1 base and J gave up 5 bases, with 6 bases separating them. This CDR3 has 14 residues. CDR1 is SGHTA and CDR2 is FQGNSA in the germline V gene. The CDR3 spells CASSLEPNNSPLHF. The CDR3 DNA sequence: TGTGCCAGCAGCTTAGAACCTAATAATTCACCCCTCCACTTT.

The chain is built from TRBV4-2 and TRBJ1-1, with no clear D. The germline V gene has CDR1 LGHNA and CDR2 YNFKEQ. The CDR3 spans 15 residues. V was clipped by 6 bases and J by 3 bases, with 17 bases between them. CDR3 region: CASRAQAVGHTEAFF. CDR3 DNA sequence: TGTGCCAGCAGGGCTCAGGCAGTAGGTCACACTGAAGCTTTCTTT.

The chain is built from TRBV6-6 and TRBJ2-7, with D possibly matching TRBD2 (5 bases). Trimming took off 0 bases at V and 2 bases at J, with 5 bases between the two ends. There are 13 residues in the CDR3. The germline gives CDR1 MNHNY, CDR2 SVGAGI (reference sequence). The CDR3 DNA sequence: TGTGCCAGCAGTTACTCGACTACCTACGAGCAGTACTTC. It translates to CASSYSTTYEQYF.